This T cell receptor (beta chain) appears in the sequencing data of a study of PD-L1 blockade in urothelial cancer. Turning to the study itself: Twenty-five of 29 patients were males with bladder-origin urothelial cancer. Analysis of blood occurred 3 weeks (second dose) and 6 weeks after treatment start.

Stated time point: pretreatment peripheral blood. Locally advanced or metastatic urothelial carcinoma affected the patients. Samples were collected from each patient before treatment and during treatment. Each patient gave between 1 and 8 of them in total. Germline-derived CDR1 and CDR2 are SGHVS and FQNEAQ. This CDR3 region has 16 residues. J was trimmed by 4 bases and V by 5 bases; bases with no gene match: 11. Assay used: immunoSEQ multiplex PCR; TCRdb lists only in-frame clones, some missing. The sample has approximately 79,000 clones; around four fifths are singletons. Sequences were derived from PBMCs, sampled around atezolizumab (anti-PD-L1) treatment. The V call is TRBV7-8, the J call TRBJ1-2; 9 bases map to TRBD1. This receptor was obtained from a man aged 40-49 years with urothelial cancer. DNA for the CDR3: TGTGCCAGCAGCGCCCGGGAGGGACAGGGAATCTATGGCTACACCTTC. Its protein product is CASSAREGQGIYGYTF. Together with reference TRBV7-8 and TRBJ1-2, the CDR3 gives the full variable domain: GAGVSQSPRYKVAKRGQDVALRCDPISGHVSLFWYQQALGQGPEFLTYFQNEAQLDKSGLPSDRFFAERPEGSVSTLKIQRTQQEDSAVYLCASSAREGQGIYGYTFGSGTRLTVV.